Listed here are 18 T cell receptor beta chains from one sample, sequenced in a study of cytomegalovirus exposure and HLA in healthy donors. 13 Jbeta primers and 60 Vbeta primers were used for the PCR. Using immunoSEQ multiplex PCR, the repertoire was profiled, and TCRdb retains in-frame clones only, with some absent. The data contain under 60,000 clones, about 72% of them singletons. Material for sequencing was PBMCs. Receptors were obtained from a woman aged 40 to 49 in good health and CMV-seropositive.

The chain uses TRBV30 and TRBJ2-7; TRBD1 matches 8 bases. Unmatched junction bases numbered 6, after V lost 1 base and J lost 1 base. The CDR3 contains 15 residues. The germline V gene encodes CDR1 GTSNPN and CDR2 SVGIG (reference sequence). The CDR3 loop is CAWSAGQGWSYEQYF. Written as DNA, the CDR3 is TGTGCCTGGAGTGCCGGACAGGGTTGGTCCTACGAGCAGTACTTC.

This clone was counted a single time. This chain connects TRBV6-1 to TRBJ2-3; 7 positions agree with TRBD2. CDR3 size: 17 residues. Trimming removed 0 bases from V and 5 bases from J; junction bases left unmatched: 11. CDR1 and CDR2 (germline): MNHNS, SASEGT. The chain's CDR3 is CASSEAQGAGNRDTQYF. CDR3 sequence (DNA): TGTGCCAGCAGTGAAGCGCAGGGAGCGGGGAATCGAGATACGCAGTATTTT.

This chain connects TRBV13 to TRBJ1-6; 9 nucleotides match TRBD1. From germline, CDR1 is PRHDT and CDR2 FYEKMQ (reference sequence). J gave up 7 bases and V 7 bases, and 14 bases lay outside the gene matches. The CDR3 is made up of 17 amino acids. The CDR3 DNA sequence: TGTGCCAGCACTACTACTTCCGGGACAGGGCTGAATTCACCCCTCCACTTT. Translated, it gives CASTTTSGTGLNSPLHF.

This clone was recorded a few times. The J gene is TRBJ1-1, the V gene TRBV5-1; 7 bases map to TRBD1. This CDR3 is 17 amino acids long. Germline V gene sequence: CDR1 SGHRS, CDR2 YFSETQ. The ends lost 4 bases at V and 0 bases at J; junction bases unmatched: 12. Here the CDR3 DNA reads TGCGCCAGCAGCGAGCGTCCAGGAGGGGGCCTGAACACTGAAGCTTTCTTT. It translates to CASSERPGGGLNTEAFF.

The gene calls are TRBV4-1 and TRBJ2-5; tentatively, D is TRBD2 (6 bases). V was cut by 4 bases and J by 5 bases, with 14 bases left in between. Germline assignment: CDR1 MGHRA and CDR2 YSYEKL. CDR3 length: 14 amino acids. Here the CDR3 DNA reads TGCGCCAGCAGCCTCACATCGGGGGAGGAGACCCAGTACTTC. It codes for CASSLTSGEETQYF.

Written as DNA, the CDR3 is TGTGCCAGCACTGGACTAGCAAGTTTTAGCACAGATACGCAGTATTTT. This codes for CASTGLASFSTDTQYF. This rearrangement joins TRBV2 to TRBJ2-3; 8 bases map to TRBD2. The CDR3 runs 16 residues. The V segment lost 7 bases and the J segment 0 bases; nucleotides outside the gene matches: 9. Germline V gives CDR1 SNHLY, CDR2 FYNNEI.

The J gene is TRBJ2-7, the V gene TRBV2, with a weak D call TRBD1 (5 bases). The CDR3 extends over 13 amino acids. V lost 6 bases, J lost 3 bases, and 12 bases lay in between. Looked up from germline, CDR1 is SNHLY and CDR2 is FYNNEI. This chain's CDR3 is CASSYRQNYEQYF. In DNA, the CDR3 is TGTGCCAGCAGCTATAGACAGAACTACGAGCAGTACTTC.

The count of this clone is one. The chain couples TRBV4-1 to TRBJ2-5; possible D gene TRBD2, 7 bases. The CDR3 contains 19 residues. The germline gives CDR1 MGHRA, CDR2 YSYEKL. Trimming shortened V by 0 bases and J by 5 bases, and 25 bases separated the two germline ends. For the CDR3, the DNA is TGCGCCAGCAGCCAAGAGCGGACGGGGGGCCGACGAGGAGAGGAGACCCAGTACTTC. Translation gives CASSQERTGGRRGEETQYF.

This clone was detected once. The chain has TRBV2 and TRBJ1-2, with a possible D match to TRBD1 (5 bases). The germline CDR1 and CDR2 sequences are SNHLY and FYNNEI. The CDR3 is 15 residues long. Between the trimmed V and J ends, which lost 8 bases and 4 bases, there was a span of 20 bases. Here the CDR3 reads CASQQETVKSYGYTF. The CDR3 DNA reads TGTGCCAGCCAACAAGAGACAGTTAAATCCTATGGCTACACCTTC.

This clone was seen only once. The chain carries TRBV11-2 and TRBJ1-4; D call uncertain. Trimming removed 5 bases from V and 7 bases from J, with 17 bases in between. CDR1 and CDR2 (germline): SGHAT, FQNNGV. This CDR3 has 15 amino acids. The CDR3 region has the DNA TGTGCCAGCAGCGAACAAGGTGCGGATCCTGAAAAACTGTTTTTT. This gives the protein CASSEQGADPEKLFF.

The chain recombines TRBV4-1 with TRBJ1-6, with TRBD1 matching over 7 bases. Germline loops: CDR1 MGHRA, CDR2 YSYEKL. Trimming removed 4 bases from V and 8 bases from J; junction bases left unmatched: 8. The CDR3 length is 15 residues. CDR3 in DNA: TGCGCCAGCAGCCTCAGGGGGACACGGGATTCACCCCTCCACTTT. Its translation: CASSLRGTRDSPLHF.

The chain recombines TRBV20-1 with TRBJ1-2; D not resolved. Germline V gene sequence: CDR1 DFQATT, CDR2 SNEGSKA (reference sequence). The CDR3 extends over 8 amino acids. The CDR3: CRPEGNTF. DNA of the CDR3: TGCAGGCCCGAGGGAAACACCTTC.

The J gene is TRBJ1-2, the V gene TRBV4-2; D possibly corresponds to TRBD1 (6 bases). From germline, CDR1 is LGHNA and CDR2 YNFKEQ. The CDR3 is 15 residues long. Trimming took 3 bases from V and 4 from J, leaving 15 bases between them. The CDR3 DNA sequence: TGTGCCAGCAGCCAGAGGACAGATGGGACCTATGGCTACACCTTC. Translation gives CASSQRTDGTYGYTF.

Here the CDR3 reads CASSSDRGFEQYF. In DNA form, the CDR3 reads TGTGCCAGCAGCTCGGACAGGGGGTTCGAGCAGTACTTC. V usage is TRBV14 and J usage is TRBJ2-7; TRBD1 aligns across 10 bases. The CDR3 loop spans 13 amino acids. With V trimmed by 5 bases and J by 6 bases, 4 bases remained unmatched. In germline, CDR1 is SGHDN, CDR2 FVKESK.

A note on this clone: The junction and the germline gene differ at one end; a read error may be behind it. This chain connects TRBV18 to TRBJ2-1; TRBD1 might be the D (6 bases). The V gene's germline CDR1 is KGHSH and CDR2 LQKENI. The CDR3 spans 13 residues. CDR3 sequence reads: CASSPRQDAEQFF. The CDR3 DNA is TGTGCCAGCTCTCCACGACAGGATGCAGAGCAGTTCTTC.

The chain couples TRBV19 to TRBJ1-4, with TRBD1 matching over 7 bases. CDR1 is LNHDA, CDR2 SQIVND, per germline (reference sequence). This CDR3 has 14 amino acids. The junction had 5 bases not matched to a gene; V was cut back by 3 bases and J by 7 bases. Here the CDR3 reads CASSIKGAGEKLFF. CDR3 nucleotides: TGTGCCAGTAGTATCAAGGGGGCTGGTGAAAAACTGTTTTTT.

The chain is built from TRBV19 and TRBJ1-5, with D possibly being TRBD1 (5 bases). The germline CDR1 and CDR2 sequences are LNHDA and SQIVND (reference sequence). The CDR3 runs 15 residues. Trimming took 5 bases from V and 4 from J, leaving 15 bases between them. DNA of the CDR3: TGTGCCAGTAGTGTGGACACGGGTCGGAATCAGCCCCAGCATTTT. Translation gives CASSVDTGRNQPQHF.

The J gene is TRBJ2-7, the V gene TRBV7-6; D is uncertain. The CDR3 sequence is 15 residues long. Trimming shortened V by 2 bases and J by 0 bases, and 11 bases separated the two germline ends. Per the germline V gene, CDR1 is SGHVS and CDR2 is FNYEAQ. CDR3 sequence reads: CASSLNLESSYEQYF. The CDR3 DNA reads as TGTGCCAGCAGCTTAAATCTTGAGTCCTCCTACGAGCAGTACTTC.